The rows below give T cell receptor beta chains drawn from one sample of a study of blood T cell repertoires in COVID-19. Sequencing was performed with immunoSEQ multiplex PCR; in TCRdb, only in-frame clones are kept and a portion is missing. The table has some 420,000 clones, 80% to 90% seen once; the top ten hold 0.95% to 1.2%. The specimen sequenced was PBMCs or T cells enriched from blood (not recorded which). Receptors were obtained from a man aged 25 to 45 who had recovered from COVID-19. The CDR3 runs from the conserved cysteine through the conserved F or W. A D gene is named only where the DNA matches it firmly. Rows may omit the clone size; those that give it use once, few, many or a size class.

.	TRBJ2-7	TRBD2	TRBV7-6	CASSLEAGEVHEQYF	TGTGCCAGCAGCTTAGAAGCGGGAGAGGTCCACGAGCAGTACTTC
.	TRBJ1-1	.	TRBV7-9	CASSLAGRAFF	TGTGCCAGCAGCTTAGCCGGGAGAGCTTTCTTT
.	TRBJ2-1	.	TRBV11-3	CASSRRTSDFEQFF	TGTGCCAGCAGCCGGAGGACCAGTGATTTTGAGCAGTTCTTC
.	TRBJ2-3	TRBD1	TRBV30	CAWSVGGQGGTDTQYF	TGTGCCTGGAGTGTTGGGGGACAGGGGGGCACAGATACGCAGTATTTT
.	TRBJ1-5	.	TRBV7-2	CASSFLRGGHQPQHF	TGTGCCAGCAGCTTTTTACGGGGTGGGCATCAGCCCCAGCATTTT
.	TRBJ2-7	.	TRBV7-9	CASSSEGYSYEQYF	TGTGCCAGCAGCTCCGAGGGCTACTCCTACGAGCAGTACTTC
.	TRBJ2-4	.	TRBV10-2	CASSEPGGGLGAKNIQYF	TGCGCCAGCAGTGAGCCAGGGGGAGGATTGGGGGCCAAAAACATTCAGTACTTC
.	TRBJ1-1	.	TRBV2	CVPNTAMNTEAFF	TGTGTCCCGAACACAGCCATGAACACTGAAGCTTTCTTT
.	TRBJ2-7	.	TRBV13	CASSSETGEQYF	TGTGCCAGCAGCTCCGAGACAGGCGAGCAGTACTTC
.	TRBJ1-5	.	TRBV6-1	CASSEAPGSDQPQHF	TGTGCCAGCAGTGAAGCACCGGGTAGCGATCAGCCCCAGCATTTT
once	TRBJ2-1	.	TRBV7-6	CASSLVWANEQFF	TGTGCCAGCAGCTTAGTGTGGGCAAATGAGCAGTTCTTC
.	TRBJ1-2	.	TRBV28	CASSSGTVNYGYTF	TGTGCCAGCAGTTCAGGAACAGTCAACTATGGCTACACCTTC
.	TRBJ1-2	.	TRBV7-2	CASSLATGNGYTF	TGTGCCAGCAGCTTAGCAACAGGGAATGGCTACACCTTC
few	TRBJ1-5	TRBD1	TRBV5-8	CASSLWDSDNQPQHF	TGTGCCAGCAGCCTATGGGACAGTGACAATCAGCCCCAGCATTTT
.	TRBJ2-7	TRBD2	TRBV18	CASSPPAPSGSSYEQYF	TGTGCCAGCTCACCACCGGCGCCTAGCGGGAGTTCTTACGAGCAGTACTTC
few	TRBJ1-3	.	TRBV3-1/TRBV3-2	CASSQAPQGAFSGNTIYF	TGTGCCAGCAGCCAGGCCCCACAGGGCGCATTCTCTGGAAACACCATATATTTT
.	TRBJ2-3	TRBD1	TRBV7-9	CASSYGQANTDTQYF	TGTGCCAGCAGCTACGGACAGGCAAACACAGATACGCAGTATTTT
.	TRBJ2-7	TRBD1	TRBV29-1	CSVGGGSYEQYF	TGCAGCGTTGGAGGGGGCAGCTACGAGCAGTACTTC
.	TRBJ2-7	TRBD2	TRBV29-1	CSVNSGSSYEQYF	TGCAGCGTAAACAGCGGGAGCTCCTACGAGCAGTACTTC
.	TRBJ2-1	.	TRBV5-4	CASSLSLAGTTYNEQFF	TGTGCCAGCAGCTTAAGTCTCGCGGGAACCACCTACAATGAGCAGTTCTTC
.	TRBJ1-1	.	TRBV5-5	CASSFGQYTEAFF	TGTGCCAGCAGCTTCGGACAGTACACTGAAGCTTTCTTT
.	TRBJ2-3	TRBD2	TRBV3-1/TRBV3-2	CASSPRTSGTDTQYF	TGTGCCAGCAGCCCCCGGACTAGCGGCACAGATACGCAGTATTTT